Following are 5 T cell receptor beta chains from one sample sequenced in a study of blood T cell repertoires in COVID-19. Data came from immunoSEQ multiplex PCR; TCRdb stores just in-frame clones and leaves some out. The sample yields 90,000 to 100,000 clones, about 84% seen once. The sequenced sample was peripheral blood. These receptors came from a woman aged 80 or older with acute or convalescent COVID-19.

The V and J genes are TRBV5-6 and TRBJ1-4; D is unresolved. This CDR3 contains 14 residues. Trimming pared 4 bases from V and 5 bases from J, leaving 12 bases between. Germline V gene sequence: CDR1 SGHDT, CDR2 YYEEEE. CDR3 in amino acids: CASSRAGWNEKLFF. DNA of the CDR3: TGTGCCAGCAGCCGAGCAGGTTGGAATGAAAAACTGTTTTTT. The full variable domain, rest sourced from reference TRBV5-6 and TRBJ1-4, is DAGVTQSPTHLIKTRGQQVTLRCSPKSGHDTVSWYQQALGQGPQFIFQYYEEEERQRGNFPDRFSGHQFPNYSSELNVNALLLGDSALYLCASSRAGWNEKLFFGSGTQLSVL.

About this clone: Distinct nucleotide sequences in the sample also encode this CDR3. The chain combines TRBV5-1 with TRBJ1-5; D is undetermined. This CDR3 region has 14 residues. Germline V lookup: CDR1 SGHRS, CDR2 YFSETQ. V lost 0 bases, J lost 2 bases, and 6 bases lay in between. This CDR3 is CASSLEAGNQPQHF. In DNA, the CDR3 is TGCGCCAGCAGCTTGGAGGCGGGCAATCAGCCCCAGCATTTT.

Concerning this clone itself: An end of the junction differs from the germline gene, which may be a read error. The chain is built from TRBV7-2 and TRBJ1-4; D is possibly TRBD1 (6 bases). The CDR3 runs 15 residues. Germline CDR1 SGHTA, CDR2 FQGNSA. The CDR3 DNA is TGTGCCAGCAGCCTAGCCGGGACAAATAATGAAAAACTGTTTTTT. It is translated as CASSLAGTNNEKLFF.

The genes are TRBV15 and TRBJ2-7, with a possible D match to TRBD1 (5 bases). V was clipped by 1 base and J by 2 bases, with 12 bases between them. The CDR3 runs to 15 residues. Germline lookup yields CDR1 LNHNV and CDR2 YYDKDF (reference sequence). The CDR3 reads CATSRVQGPPYEQYF. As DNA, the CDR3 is TGTGCCACCAGCAGAGTCCAGGGCCCTCCCTACGAGCAGTACTTC.

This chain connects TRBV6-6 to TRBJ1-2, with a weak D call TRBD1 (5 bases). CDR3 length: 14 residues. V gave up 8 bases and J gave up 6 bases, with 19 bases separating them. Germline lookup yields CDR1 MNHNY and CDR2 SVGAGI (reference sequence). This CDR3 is CASRDGGRRDGYTF. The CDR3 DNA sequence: TGTGCCAGCCGGGACGGAGGTCGGAGGGATGGCTACACCTTC.